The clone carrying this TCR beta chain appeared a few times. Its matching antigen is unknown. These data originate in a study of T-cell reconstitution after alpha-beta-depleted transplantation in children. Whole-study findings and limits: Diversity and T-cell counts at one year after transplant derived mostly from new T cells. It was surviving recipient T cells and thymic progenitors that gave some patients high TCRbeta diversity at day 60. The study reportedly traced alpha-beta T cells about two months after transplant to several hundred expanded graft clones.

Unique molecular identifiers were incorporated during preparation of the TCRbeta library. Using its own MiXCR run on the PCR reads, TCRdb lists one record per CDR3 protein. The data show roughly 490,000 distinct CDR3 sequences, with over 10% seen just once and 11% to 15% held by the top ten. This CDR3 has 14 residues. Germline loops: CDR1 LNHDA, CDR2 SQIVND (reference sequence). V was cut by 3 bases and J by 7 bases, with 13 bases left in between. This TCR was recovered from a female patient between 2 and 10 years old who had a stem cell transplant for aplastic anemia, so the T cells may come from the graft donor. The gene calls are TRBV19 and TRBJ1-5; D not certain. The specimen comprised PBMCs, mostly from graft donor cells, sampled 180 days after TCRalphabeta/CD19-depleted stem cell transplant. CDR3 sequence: CASSINVGVQPQHF. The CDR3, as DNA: TGTGCCAGTAGTATCAACGTCGGGGTCCAGCCCCAGCATTTT.